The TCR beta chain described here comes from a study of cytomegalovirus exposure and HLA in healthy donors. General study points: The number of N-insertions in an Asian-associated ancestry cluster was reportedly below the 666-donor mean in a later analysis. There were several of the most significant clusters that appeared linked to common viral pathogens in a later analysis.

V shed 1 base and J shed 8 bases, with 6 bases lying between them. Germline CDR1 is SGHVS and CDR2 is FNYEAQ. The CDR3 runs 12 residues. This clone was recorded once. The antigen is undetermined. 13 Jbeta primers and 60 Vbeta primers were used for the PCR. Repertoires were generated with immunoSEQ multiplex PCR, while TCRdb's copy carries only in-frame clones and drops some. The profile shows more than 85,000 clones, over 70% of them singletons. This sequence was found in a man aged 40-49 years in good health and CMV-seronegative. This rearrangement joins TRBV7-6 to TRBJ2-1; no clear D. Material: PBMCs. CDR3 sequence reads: CASSLGGYEQFF. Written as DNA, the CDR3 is TGTGCCAGCAGCTTAGGAGGCTATGAGCAGTTCTTC.